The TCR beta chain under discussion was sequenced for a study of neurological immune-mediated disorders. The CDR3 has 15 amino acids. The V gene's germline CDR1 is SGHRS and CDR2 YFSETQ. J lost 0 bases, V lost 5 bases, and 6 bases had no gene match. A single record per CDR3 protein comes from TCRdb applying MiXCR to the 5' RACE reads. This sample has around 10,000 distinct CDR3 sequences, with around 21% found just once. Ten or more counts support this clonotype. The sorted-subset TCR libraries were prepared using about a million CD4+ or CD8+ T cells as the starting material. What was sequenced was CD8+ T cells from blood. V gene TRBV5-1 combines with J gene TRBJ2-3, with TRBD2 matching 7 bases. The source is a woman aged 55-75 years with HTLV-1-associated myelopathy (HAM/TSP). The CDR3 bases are TGCGCCAGCAGAGAGAGCGGGACCAGCACAGATACGCAGTATTTT. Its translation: CASRESGTSTDTQYF.